The rows below give T cell receptor beta chains drawn from one sample of a study of identical twins. TCRdb ran MiXCR on the 5' RACE reads and lists one entry per CDR3 protein. Found here are about 340,000 distinct CDR3 sequences, about 10% of them singletons; the top ten hold 8% to 10%. The source material was naive T cells sorted from blood. Every receptor here comes from a woman aged 45 to 65 in good health. Each CDR3 is given with its conserved first and last residue. Each record gives: V gene, D gene, J gene, clone size, CDR3 protein, CDR3 DNA. A D gene is named only where the DNA matches it firmly. Where a row states a size, it is once, few, many or the class of an expanded clone; other rows omit it.

v_gene: TRBV10-3
d_gene: NA
j_gene: TRBJ2-1
abundance: many
CDR3aa: CAASGRTADNEQFF
CDR3nt: TGTGCCGCGAGTGGTCGGACAGCAGACAATGAGCAGTTCTTC

v_gene: TRBV11-2
d_gene: NA
j_gene: TRBJ2-5
abundance: few
CDR3aa: CASSLGFRGQETQYF
CDR3nt: TGTGCCAGCAGCTTAGGTTTCAGGGGCCAAGAGACCCAGTACTTC

v_gene: TRBV7-8
d_gene: TRBD2
j_gene: TRBJ2-3
abundance: NA
CDR3aa: CASSRGVGPPENAQYF
CDR3nt: TGTGCCAGCAGCCGGGGGGTAGGGCCTCCGGAGAATGCGCAGTATTTT

v_gene: TRBV5-1
d_gene: TRBD1
j_gene: TRBJ1-4
abundance: few
CDR3aa: CASSKGQVPNEKLFF
CDR3nt: TGCGCCAGCAGCAAAGGACAGGTCCCCAATGAAAAACTGTTTTTT

v_gene: TRBV9
d_gene: NA
j_gene: TRBJ2-3
abundance: NA
CDR3aa: CASSVDRDTQYF
CDR3nt: TGTGCCAGCAGCGTAGACCGGGATACGCAGTATTTT

v_gene: TRBV3-1
d_gene: TRBD1
j_gene: TRBJ2-1
abundance: few
CDR3aa: CASRTGGRGNEQFF
CDR3nt: TGTGCCAGCAGGACAGGGGGCCGTGGCAATGAGCAGTTCTTC

v_gene: TRBV6-5
d_gene: NA
j_gene: TRBJ2-5
abundance: NA
CDR3aa: CASSYYAGAKETQYF
CDR3nt: TGTGCCAGCAGTTACTACGCCGGGGCGAAAGAGACCCAGTACTTC

v_gene: TRBV12-3/TRBV12-4
d_gene: TRBD1
j_gene: TRBJ2-7
abundance: many
CDR3aa: CASSLTGVPHEQYF
CDR3nt: TGTGCCAGCAGCCTGACAGGGGTCCCCCACGAGCAGTACTTC

v_gene: TRBV29-1
d_gene: TRBD2
j_gene: TRBJ2-3
abundance: many
CDR3aa: CSVEEGAGGSTDTQYF
CDR3nt: TGCAGCGTTGAAGAGGGAGCGGGAGGGAGCACAGATACGCAGTATTTT

v_gene: TRBV5-6
d_gene: TRBD2
j_gene: TRBJ2-1
abundance: NA
CDR3aa: CASSGDTRTSGRFYNEQFF
CDR3nt: TGTGCCAGCAGCGGGGACACCAGAACTAGCGGGAGGTTTTACAATGAGCAGTTCTTC

v_gene: TRBV2
d_gene: TRBD1
j_gene: TRBJ2-1
abundance: many
CDR3aa: CASKGRGLGSEQFF
CDR3nt: TGTGCCAGCAAGGGCAGGGGGCTGGGAAGCGAGCAGTTCTTC

v_gene: TRBV29-1
d_gene: TRBD1
j_gene: TRBJ2-7
abundance: NA
CDR3aa: CSVSFGTATYEQYF
CDR3nt: TGCAGCGTCAGTTTTGGGACAGCCACCTACGAGCAGTACTTC

v_gene: TRBV12-3/TRBV12-4
d_gene: TRBD2
j_gene: TRBJ2-2
abundance: many
CDR3aa: CASRLAGNTGELFF
CDR3nt: TGTGCCAGCAGGCTAGCGGGAAACACCGGGGAGCTGTTTTTT

v_gene: TRBV20-1
d_gene: TRBD2
j_gene: TRBJ2-7
abundance: NA
CDR3aa: CSARRGGQVSYEQYF
CDR3nt: TGCAGTGCTAGAAGGGGAGGGCAGGTCTCCTACGAGCAGTACTTC

v_gene: TRBV2
d_gene: NA
j_gene: TRBJ1-6
abundance: few
CDR3aa: CATQIYQKSPLHF
CDR3nt: TGTGCCACCCAGATATACCAAAAGTCACCCCTCCACTTT

v_gene: TRBV7-8
d_gene: NA
j_gene: TRBJ2-1
abundance: many
CDR3aa: CASSTSRQKNEQFF
CDR3nt: TGTGCCAGCAGCACCTCGAGACAGAAGAATGAGCAGTTCTTC

v_gene: TRBV20-1
d_gene: TRBD1
j_gene: TRBJ1-1
abundance: many
CDR3aa: CSAKTGLSTEAFF
CDR3nt: TGCAGTGCCAAGACAGGGCTGAGCACTGAAGCTTTCTTT

v_gene: TRBV20-1
d_gene: NA
j_gene: TRBJ1-1
abundance: NA
CDR3aa: CSARFIDRNTEAFF
CDR3nt: TGCAGTGCTAGATTTATTGACAGGAACACTGAAGCTTTCTTT

v_gene: TRBV13
d_gene: NA
j_gene: TRBJ1-1
abundance: few
CDR3aa: CASANSYTEAFF
CDR3nt: TGTGCCAGCGCCAACTCCTACACTGAAGCTTTCTTT

v_gene: TRBV29-1
d_gene: NA
j_gene: TRBJ2-1
abundance: many
CDR3aa: CSVAPAQHEQFF
CDR3nt: TGCAGCGTTGCTCCAGCTCAACATGAGCAGTTCTTC

v_gene: TRBV30
d_gene: NA
j_gene: TRBJ1-1
abundance: few
CDR3aa: CAWRERASNTEAFF
CDR3nt: TGTGCCTGGAGGGAACGGGCTAGTAACACTGAAGCTTTCTTT

v_gene: TRBV12-3/TRBV12-4
d_gene: NA
j_gene: TRBJ2-1
abundance: many
CDR3aa: CASSYTGSYNEQFF
CDR3nt: TGTGCCAGCAGTTATACAGGCTCCTACAATGAGCAGTTCTTC

v_gene: TRBV10-3
d_gene: NA
j_gene: TRBJ2-1
abundance: few
CDR3aa: CAISGVPGPTQGEQFF
CDR3nt: TGTGCCATCAGTGGGGTCCCAGGCCCTACGCAGGGCGAGCAGTTCTTC

v_gene: TRBV4-1
d_gene: NA
j_gene: TRBJ2-4
abundance: few
CDR3aa: CASSQARINQNIQYF
CDR3nt: TGCGCCAGCAGCCAAGCCAGGATCAATCAAAACATTCAGTACTTC

v_gene: TRBV18
d_gene: NA
j_gene: TRBJ1-1
abundance: few
CDR3aa: CASFWGQNTEAFF
CDR3nt: TGTGCCAGTTTCTGGGGACAGAACACTGAAGCTTTCTTT

v_gene: TRBV6-5
d_gene: NA
j_gene: TRBJ2-5
abundance: NA
CDR3aa: CASSFTGGRAQETQYF
CDR3nt: TGTGCCAGCAGTTTCACGGGCGGTAGGGCCCAAGAGACCCAGTACTTC

v_gene: TRBV5-6
d_gene: NA
j_gene: TRBJ2-1
abundance: few
CDR3aa: CASSTPGGNEQFF
CDR3nt: TGTGCCAGCAGCACGCCGGGCGGCAATGAGCAGTTCTTC

v_gene: TRBV29-1
d_gene: NA
j_gene: TRBJ2-2
abundance: many
CDR3aa: CSANDGTGELFF
CDR3nt: TGCAGCGCCAACGACGGCACCGGGGAGCTGTTTTTT

v_gene: TRBV5-1
d_gene: NA
j_gene: TRBJ1-2
abundance: NA
CDR3aa: CASSSLTRAGQHYGYTF
CDR3nt: TGCGCCAGCAGCTCCTTAACGCGGGCAGGACAGCACTATGGCTACACCTTC

v_gene: TRBV19
d_gene: TRBD1
j_gene: TRBJ1-1
abundance: few
CDR3aa: CASSIVAGTDTEAFF
CDR3nt: TGTGCCAGTAGTATAGTCGCCGGGACAGACACTGAAGCTTTCTTT

v_gene: TRBV7-3
d_gene: TRBD2
j_gene: TRBJ2-7
abundance: NA
CDR3aa: CASSLGPGLNEQYF
CDR3nt: TGTGCCAGCAGCTTAGGACCGGGACTAAACGAGCAGTACTTC

v_gene: TRBV5-1
d_gene: NA
j_gene: TRBJ2-1
abundance: few
CDR3aa: CASSLFLAYNEQFF
CDR3nt: TGCGCCAGCAGCTTGTTTCTAGCGTACAATGAGCAGTTCTTC

v_gene: TRBV29-1
d_gene: TRBD2
j_gene: TRBJ2-1
abundance: many
CDR3aa: CSGQLAGGVHEQFF
CDR3nt: TGCAGCGGTCAACTAGCGGGAGGGGTCCATGAGCAGTTCTTC

v_gene: TRBV24-1
d_gene: TRBD2
j_gene: TRBJ2-1
abundance: NA
CDR3aa: CATSDFGGNVQFF
CDR3nt: TGTGCCACCAGTGATTTCGGGGGGAATGTACAGTTCTTC

v_gene: TRBV5-1
d_gene: TRBD2
j_gene: TRBJ2-1
abundance: NA
CDR3aa: CASSLGLAVHNEQFF
CDR3nt: TGCGCCAGCAGCTTGGGACTAGCGGTGCACAATGAGCAGTTCTTC

v_gene: TRBV20-1
d_gene: TRBD1
j_gene: TRBJ2-7
abundance: many
CDR3aa: CSAGGQSGSYEQYF
CDR3nt: TGCAGTGCTGGGGGACAGAGCGGCTCCTACGAGCAGTACTTC

v_gene: TRBV2
d_gene: NA
j_gene: TRBJ1-6
abundance: few
CDR3aa: CASSDRGAAKSSPLHF
CDR3nt: TGTGCCAGCAGTGATAGGGGGGCAGCCAAGTCCTCACCCCTCCACTTT

v_gene: TRBV30
d_gene: TRBD1
j_gene: TRBJ1-2
abundance: NA
CDR3aa: CAWSVIQGVGYTF
CDR3nt: TGTGCCTGGAGTGTAATTCAGGGGGTTGGCTACACCTTC

v_gene: TRBV5-1
d_gene: TRBD2
j_gene: TRBJ2-5
abundance: NA
CDR3aa: CASYIADSGTETQYF
CDR3nt: TGCGCCAGCTATATCGCGGATAGCGGGACGGAGACCCAGTACTTC

v_gene: TRBV30
d_gene: TRBD2
j_gene: TRBJ2-5
abundance: few
CDR3aa: CAGTSGSETQYF
CDR3nt: TGTGCCGGCACTAGCGGGAGTGAGACCCAGTACTTC

v_gene: TRBV5-1
d_gene: NA
j_gene: TRBJ2-1
abundance: few
CDR3aa: CASSFWGGGSSYNEQFF
CDR3nt: TGCGCCAGCAGCTTTTGGGGCGGCGGTTCCTCCTACAATGAGCAGTTCTTC

v_gene: TRBV5-1
d_gene: NA
j_gene: TRBJ1-5
abundance: NA
CDR3aa: CASSLAPNQPQHF
CDR3nt: TGCGCCAGCAGCTTGGCACCCAATCAGCCCCAGCATTTT

v_gene: TRBV28
d_gene: NA
j_gene: TRBJ2-7
abundance: NA
CDR3aa: CASRFPEGPYEQYF
CDR3nt: TGTGCCAGCAGATTCCCCGAGGGGCCCTACGAGCAGTACTTC

v_gene: TRBV29-1
d_gene: TRBD2
j_gene: TRBJ2-1
abundance: many
CDR3aa: CSVEGEGHGVNEQFF
CDR3nt: TGCAGCGTTGAGGGGGAGGGCCATGGTGTGAATGAGCAGTTCTTC